This T cell receptor beta chain was sequenced during a study of blood T cell repertoires in COVID-19. About the study: PBMCs, B-cell-depleted T cells, or T cells were the source of the cDNA or gDNA that made up the material.

Germline V gene lookup returns CDR1 LGHDT and CDR2 YNNKEL (reference sequence). CDR3 length: 16 residues. Trimming took 2 bases from V and 4 from J, leaving 12 bases between them. TCRdb's table, derived via immunoSEQ multiplex PCR, lists solely in-frame clones and lacks some. The sample carries a few hundred thousand clones, roughly 86% recorded once. Those enrolled, adults aged roughly 18 to 89 years, came from about 24 US areas. Categorization into cohorts depended on clinical history that participants reported. Within 2 weeks of study entry, exposed participants had contacted a PCR-confirmed or clinician-diagnosed COVID-19 case.

The sequence was collected from a woman between 45 and 60 years old who had been exposed to COVID-19. This chain connects TRBV3-1 (or the pseudogene TRBV3-2) to TRBJ1-6; D possibly corresponds to TRBD1 (5 bases). Sequenced: PBMCs or T cells enriched from blood (not recorded which). CDR3 residues: CASSQTGARYNSPLHF. In DNA form, the CDR3 reads TGTGCCAGCAGCCAAACTGGGGCGAGGTATAATTCACCCCTCCACTTT.